This paragraph covers one T cell receptor (beta chain) sequence. The target of this receptor is not known. No much larger clone exists at a distance of one base, and base qualities are not known. The data derive from a study of T cells in Graves' hyperthyroidism and ophthalmopathy (dated by TCRdb to between 2018 and 2021). Concerning the study at large: Peripheral blood was sampled at the time of initial diagnosis, prior to any treatment. A discovery cohort of about a hundred patients, about 40 with Graves' ophthalmopathy and about 58 with stable Graves' hyperthyroidism, was used to find distinguishing TCR V-J signatures. An independent validation cohort of about 19 hyperthyroidism patients and about 16 patients who later progressed to ophthalmopathy tested prospective prediction of ophthalmopathy. The approximately 98 discovery patients were randomly divided into training and test sets at a 7:3 ratio. In addition, the study compared T-cell repertoires in thyroid tissue and in blood from several Graves' hyperthyroidism patients. After blood sampling, hyperthyroidism patients were treated with methimazole at a starting dose of 30 mg daily, and ophthalmopathy patients were treated with high-dose intravenous methylprednisolone. The paper reports TCR Vbeta CDR3 sequencing of roughly 140 peripheral blood samples: over 40 ophthalmopathy, around 80 hyperthyroidism and some 17 progressor patients. Overall study outcomes, separate from this receptor: In cross-validation, a model built on a 13 V-J signature told ophthalmopathy apart from stable hyperthyroidism with over 85% sensitivity and roughly 81% specificity, and in testing the same model reached 80%/75%. Sample size was not statistically predetermined, and investigators were not blinded to group allocation. Most expanded thyroid clonotypes (frequency above 0.001) were also detected in blood, a finding suggesting that blood repertoires may reflect thyroid immune responses. During validation, the model predicted progression to ophthalmopathy a median of roughly 7.1 months ahead of onset, with approximately 70% sensitivity and 72.22% specificity.

V drops 5 bases and J drops 0 bases, leaving 16 bases in between. There are 15 amino acids in the CDR3, from cysteine to phenylalanine inclusive. Only CDR3 DNA remains: 45 bases, in frame from the first base. The germline V gene (reference sequence) yields DFQATT for CDR1 and SNEGSKA for CDR2. In the ophthalmopathy patients, disease was moderately to severely active, with a Clinical Activity Score of 3 or more, a NOSPECS grade of 4 or more, and a duration of less than 3 months. Patients with uncontrolled infections, other autoimmune diseases, pregnancy or lactation were excluded. Clinical symptoms, serum thyroxine and TRAb, thyroid ultrasound, and orbital computed tomography formed the basis for the diagnoses. PBMCs were isolated from more than 8 ml of fresh peripheral blood by Ficoll-Paque density gradient centrifugation. Total RNA was extracted using Trizol reagent, and RNA quality was assessed on an Agilent 2100 Bioanalyzer.

The TCR beta CDR3 regions were amplified from RNA transcripts. The TCR CDR3 was subjected to a first round of RT-PCR using the HTBI primer set and the Qiagen OneStep RT-PCR kit. Libraries were constructed in a second round of multiplex PCR, after which size selection and purification were performed. The libraries were sequenced on an Illumina HiSeq2000 using paired-end 100 bp reads. On the authors' methods: SOAPnuke was used to process the raw data, with reads discarded if the reads contained adapters or uncalled bases, had a mean Phred below 15, or lacked an exact constant-primer or identifier match. COPE v1.2.5 was used to merge the high-quality paired reads, and each unique nucleotide sequence was defined as a clonotype. MiTCR v1.1 was used to align clonotypes to the IMGT TRBV, TRBD and TRBJ reference segments. Only V-J combinations with frequency above 0.0001, covering about 99% of repertoires, were analysed. The TCS score was defined as F50 (clonal expansion) divided by E x V (chaos), with BLOSUM62-based TCRdist calculated between CDR3 peptides within each V-J. Welch's t-statistics and random forest reduced several hundred V-J features to 13, which were used in a naive Bayes classifier (R e1071). The raw public reads went through TCRdb reprocessing: fastp at Q25, MiXCR clone calling, in-frame beta chains kept. Rows matching on CDR3 protein sequence are summarized as one entry with the most common DNA and genes. What appears here as the V and J calls and clone size reflects TCRdb's work, not the paper's. The table for this sample lists roughly 500,000 distinct CDR3 sequences; approximately 23% of them were counted only once. The top ten clonotypes cover 49% of the sample.

The sequenced sample was blood. This TCR was recovered from a woman in her 70s with Graves' ophthalmopathy. Recombination linked TRBV20-1 to TRBJ1-2, with TRBD1 perhaps the D gene, on 6 matching bases. The bases read TGCAGTGCTCGGGAAACCGGGACACCTAACTATGGCTACACCTTC. It encodes CSARETGTPNYGYTF.